The source of this T cell receptor beta chain is a study of PD-1 blockade in classical Hodgkin lymphoma. General study findings and limits: According to reports, newly diagnosed patients had lower baseline TCR diversity than healthy donors, and relapsed/refractory patients had lower baseline TCR diversity still. Unlike CD8+ TCR diversity, which did not rise significantly by C4D1, CD4+ TCR diversity did.

Sequenced by immunoSEQ multiplex PCR; TCRdb stores in-frame clones only, minus some. Among 35,000 to 50,000 clones listed, approximately 70% were seen once. The J segment lost 4 bases and the V segment lost 3 bases, leaving 7 bases of the junction unmatched. Germline CDR1 reads SQVTM; CDR2 reads ANQGSEA. CDR3 length: 14 amino acids. Comments on this clone: Its antigen is not known.

Every patient was affected by relapse after autologous stem cell transplantation, while exposure to brentuximab vedotin was not uniform. This sequence originates from a human donor with classical Hodgkin lymphoma. This chain connects TRBV29-1 to TRBJ1-2, with 8 bases lining up with TRBD1. This material consisted of peripheral blood mononuclear cells (PBMCs), taken before the second cycle of nivolumab. CDR3 DNA: TGCAGCGTTGACACTGGGACAGGCCTCTATGGCTACACCTTC. Translating it yields CSVDTGTGLYGYTF.